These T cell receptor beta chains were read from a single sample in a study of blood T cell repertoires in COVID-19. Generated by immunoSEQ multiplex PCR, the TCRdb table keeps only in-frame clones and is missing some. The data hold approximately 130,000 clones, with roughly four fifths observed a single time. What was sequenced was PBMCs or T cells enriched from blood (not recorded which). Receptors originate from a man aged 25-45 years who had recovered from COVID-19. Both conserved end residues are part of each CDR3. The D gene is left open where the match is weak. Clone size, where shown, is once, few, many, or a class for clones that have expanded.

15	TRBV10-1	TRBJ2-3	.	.	CASSEAAGPTDTQYF
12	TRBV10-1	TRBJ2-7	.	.	CASAGDGHEQYF
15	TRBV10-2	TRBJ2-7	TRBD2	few	CASSGLGGSKGEQYF
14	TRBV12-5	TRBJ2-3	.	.	CASGLSGGTDTQYF
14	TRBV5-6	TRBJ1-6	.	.	CASSLLQGGSPLHF
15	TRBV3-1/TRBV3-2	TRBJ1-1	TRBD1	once	CASSQETGVDTEAFF
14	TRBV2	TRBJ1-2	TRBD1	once	CASRSQGANYGYTF
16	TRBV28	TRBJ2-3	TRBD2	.	CASSPGTSGRPGTQYF
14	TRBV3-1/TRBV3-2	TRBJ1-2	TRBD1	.	CASSQSGGDYGYTF
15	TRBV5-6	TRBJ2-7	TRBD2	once	CASSGGTSGSVEQYF
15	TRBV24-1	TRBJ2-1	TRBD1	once	CATSDSQGMLDEQFF
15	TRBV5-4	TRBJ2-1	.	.	CASSQDSSSYNEQFF
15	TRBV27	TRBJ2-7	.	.	CASSLSGRNGYEQYF
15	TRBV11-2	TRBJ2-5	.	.	CASSLDPGTGETQYF
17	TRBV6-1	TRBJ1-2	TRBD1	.	CASSELGGQPSNYGYTF
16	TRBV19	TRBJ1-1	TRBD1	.	CASILDRGKYGTEAFF
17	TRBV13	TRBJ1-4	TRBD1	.	CASSLYRGRTRDEKLFF
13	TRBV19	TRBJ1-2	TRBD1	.	CASSVQGIYGYTF
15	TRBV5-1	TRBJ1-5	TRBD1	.	CASSEGTGHNQPQHF
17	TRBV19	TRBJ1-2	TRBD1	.	CASLMGETGGSVYGYTF
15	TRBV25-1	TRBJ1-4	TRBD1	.	CATRTGGATNEKLFF
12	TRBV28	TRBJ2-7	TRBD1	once	CASSLGTGVQYF
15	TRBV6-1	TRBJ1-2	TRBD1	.	CASSEGYRGPYGYTF
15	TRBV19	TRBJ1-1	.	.	CASSIGGGGSAEAFF
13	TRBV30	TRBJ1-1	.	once	CACPRAGGTEAFF
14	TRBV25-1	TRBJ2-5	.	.	CASSDDLAGETQYF
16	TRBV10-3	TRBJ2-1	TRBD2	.	CATGTSGGSSYNEQFF
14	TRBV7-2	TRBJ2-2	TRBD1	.	CASSGQAHTGELFF